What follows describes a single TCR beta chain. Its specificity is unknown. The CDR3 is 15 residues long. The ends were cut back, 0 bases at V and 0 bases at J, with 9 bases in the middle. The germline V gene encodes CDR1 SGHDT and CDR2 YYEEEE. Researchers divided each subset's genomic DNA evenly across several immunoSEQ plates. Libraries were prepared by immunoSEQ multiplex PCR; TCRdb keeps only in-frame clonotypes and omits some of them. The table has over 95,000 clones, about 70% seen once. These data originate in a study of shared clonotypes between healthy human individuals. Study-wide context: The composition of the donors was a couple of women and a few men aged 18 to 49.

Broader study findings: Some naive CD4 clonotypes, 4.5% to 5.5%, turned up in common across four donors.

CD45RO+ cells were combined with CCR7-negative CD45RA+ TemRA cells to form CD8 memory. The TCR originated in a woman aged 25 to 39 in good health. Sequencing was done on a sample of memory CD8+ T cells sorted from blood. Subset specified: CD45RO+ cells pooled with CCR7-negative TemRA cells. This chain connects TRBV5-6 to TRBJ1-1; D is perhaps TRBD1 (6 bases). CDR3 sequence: CASSLVGAMNTEAFF. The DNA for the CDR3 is TGTGCCAGCAGCTTGGTGGGGGCGATGAACACTGAAGCTTTCTTT.